The source of this T cell receptor (beta chain) is a study of blood T cell repertoires in COVID-19. The overall study: From the United States, Italy and Spain came samples of acute and convalescent COVID-19. T cells, B-cell-depleted T cells, or PBMCs provided the cDNA or gDNA that served as material.

Methods used by the authors: The assay estimated nucleated cells by amplifying reference gene primers. The protocol was immunoSEQ multiplex PCR, while the TCRdb copy is restricted to in-frame clones and leaves out a portion. From that table come the V and J calls and clone size; the DNA was used to work out D and trimming. Of some 260,000 clones listed, roughly 80% are singletons. The trim removed 1 base at V and 3 bases at J, leaving 5 bases unmatched. The CDR3 totals 17 residues. Germline CDR1 is LNHDA and CDR2 is SQIVND (reference sequence). This TCR was recovered from an elderly man with acute or convalescent COVID-19. The sequenced material came from peripheral blood. The chain recombines TRBV19 with TRBJ1-5; 11 nucleotides agree with TRBD1. Written as DNA, the CDR3 is TGTGCCAGTAGTATAGCCGGGACAGGGGGTTTCAATCAGCCCCAGCATTTT. The encoded protein is CASSIAGTGGFNQPQHF. Combining the CDR3 with reference TRBV19 and TRBJ1-5 gives the whole variable domain DGGITQSPKYLFRKEGQNVTLSCEQNLNHDAMYWYRQDPGQGLRLIYYSQIVNDFQKGDIAEGYSVSREKKESFPLTVTSAQKNPTAFYLCASSIAGTGGFNQPQHFGDGTRLSIL.